A selection of T cell receptor beta chains follows, all from one sample in a study of blood T cell repertoires in COVID-19. TCRdb's table, derived via immunoSEQ multiplex PCR, lists solely in-frame clones and lacks some. The repertoire consists of about 140,000 clones, with roughly 79% occurring once and the leading ten covering 2.5% to 3%. The sample taken for sequencing was PBMCs or T cells enriched from blood (not recorded which). The source is a woman aged 45-65 years who had recovered from COVID-19. Both conserved end residues are part of each CDR3. Part of the rows lack a size; the others show once, few, many or a class for expanded clones.

j_call: TRBJ2-1; clone_size: -; v_call: TRBV5-4; cdr3_aa: CASSFSSGGSNEQFF
j_call: TRBJ1-6; clone_size: -; v_call: TRBV27; cdr3_aa: CASSLGQPGSPLHF
j_call: TRBJ1-1; clone_size: -; v_call: TRBV29-1; cdr3_aa: CSAQRQGTEEAFF
j_call: TRBJ1-6; clone_size: -; v_call: TRBV27; cdr3_aa: CASSRGGPGSSPLHF
j_call: TRBJ1-2; clone_size: few; v_call: TRBV6-5; cdr3_aa: CASRDLNRGYGYTF
j_call: TRBJ1-1; clone_size: -; v_call: TRBV9; cdr3_aa: CASSVGEVMNTEAFF
j_call: TRBJ1-1; clone_size: -; v_call: TRBV3-1/TRBV3-2; cdr3_aa: CASSQGAGTEAFF
j_call: TRBJ1-5; clone_size: few; v_call: TRBV10-2; cdr3_aa: CASTGTVSNQPQHF
j_call: TRBJ2-3; clone_size: -; v_call: TRBV5-1; cdr3_aa: CASSLGGDLTDTQYF
j_call: TRBJ1-3; clone_size: -; v_call: TRBV5-1; cdr3_aa: CASSPDSAYSGNTIYF
j_call: TRBJ2-1; clone_size: -; v_call: TRBV5-1; cdr3_aa: CASSPGTSGEQFF
j_call: TRBJ2-1; clone_size: -; v_call: TRBV4-1; cdr3_aa: CASSTRLVLTYNEQFF
j_call: TRBJ2-2; clone_size: -; v_call: TRBV10-3; cdr3_aa: CAISGDTGGELFF
j_call: TRBJ2-1; clone_size: -; v_call: TRBV5-4; cdr3_aa: CASSLGGTSGVLYNEQFF
j_call: TRBJ2-3; clone_size: once; v_call: TRBV7-9; cdr3_aa: CASSFGLAGGPADTQYF
j_call: TRBJ1-1; clone_size: -; v_call: TRBV27; cdr3_aa: CASSSDRNTEAFF
j_call: TRBJ1-5; clone_size: -; v_call: TRBV6-5; cdr3_aa: CASSIDRGDQPQHF
j_call: TRBJ1-3; clone_size: -; v_call: TRBV5-1; cdr3_aa: CASSLDHIAGNTIYF
j_call: TRBJ2-5; clone_size: -; v_call: TRBV29-1; cdr3_aa: CSVEPPLGGGLGAETQYF
j_call: TRBJ2-1; clone_size: -; v_call: TRBV7-3; cdr3_aa: CASSQGPRDEQFF
j_call: TRBJ2-1; clone_size: -; v_call: TRBV5-1; cdr3_aa: CASSLGGTGGPGYNEQFF
j_call: TRBJ1-5; clone_size: -; v_call: TRBV6-5; cdr3_aa: CASSSWRGSNQPQHF
j_call: TRBJ2-3; clone_size: -; v_call: TRBV23-1; cdr3_aa: CASSQGGVTVSTDTQYF
j_call: TRBJ2-2; clone_size: -; v_call: TRBV7-3; cdr3_aa: CASSVIGGKNTGELFF
j_call: TRBJ1-2; clone_size: -; v_call: TRBV27; cdr3_aa: CASSLAGAGWKYGYTF
j_call: TRBJ2-7; clone_size: once; v_call: TRBV7-8; cdr3_aa: CASSRNRDIVDF